This T cell receptor (beta chain) was found in a study of identical twins (dated by TCRdb to about 2016). Notes on the research overall: The study deep-sequenced TCR alpha and beta repertoires from monozygotic twins, unrelated adults of various ages and cord blood to test whether fetal clonotypes persist. To rule out contamination, the twin experiments were replicated at different times with different library preparation protocols.

Library generation was performed with 5' RACE. The sequencer listed for this sample is Illumina HiSeq 2000. Template switching introduced a universal primer binding site; the final cDNA contained a unique molecular identifier, enabling accurate counting of TCR cDNA molecules. Specific primers in the conserved constant-segment region were used to synthesize first-strand cDNA for TCR alpha and beta chains. To control for contamination, each cDNA library was double barcoded with a SMART-Mk sample barcode plus Illumina barcodes. TruSeq adapter sequences along with Illumina sample barcodes were introduced in two successive PCR steps. Sequencing of the TCR alpha and beta cDNA libraries was done on the Illumina HiSeq platform using custom primers. The original pipeline was this. Raw reads were processed with MiGEC to extract unique molecular identifiers, and MiXCR was used to determine CDR3 positions. For each individual, recombination models were inferred using an EM algorithm with the repgenHMM and IGoR tools. The analysis of shared clonotypes was done with the tcR package in R, with sharing normalized by the product of cloneset sizes. To study raw recombination without the effects of thymic and clonal selection, out-of-frame nonproductive sequences were analyzed. TCRdb reanalyzed the raw reads on its own, using fastp at Q25 for trimming and MiXCR for clone calling, and kept in-frame beta chains. Entries that share a CDR3 protein sequence are merged under the most common genes and DNA. V and J calls and clone size were set by TCRdb, not the authors. The sample table records 700,000 to 950,000 distinct CDR3 sequences; roughly 12% of these occur just once. About 1.5% of the sample comes from the top ten.

The investigation overall reported the following: Zero-insertion analyses could be partly confounded by invariant T cells such as MAIT and iNKT, although diverse VJ usage argued against such confounding for most clonotypes. Fewer insertions were carried by abundant cord blood beta clonotypes; a weaker similar trend was observed in young adult naive repertoires, while no such trend was observed in memory repertoires. Out-of-frame TCR alpha sharing in monozygotic twins was systematically underestimated by recombination models, whereas sharing between unrelated individuals was in agreement with the recombination models. Because the same donors could not be followed over many years, the conclusions depended on cross-sectional statistical analysis. A weaker excess of twin sharing was found in beta out-of-frame sequences because the signal-to-noise ratio was lowered by fewer shared sequences. Out-of-frame TCR alpha sequences shared between twins showed an excess of low generation-probability sequences compared with coincidental sharing between unrelated individuals.

This clonotype was recorded a few times. Its antigen is currently not known. The sample holds no much larger clone one base away, and base qualities are not on file. Trimming removed 4 bases from V and 10 bases from J, leaving 23 bases between the germline ends. The CDR3 holds 15 amino acids from the cysteine to the phenylalanine. Only the CDR3 part of the read is kept: 45 bases, read in frame from the first base. CDR1 is given as DFQATT and CDR2 as SNEGSKA, both from the germline V gene (reference sequence). Only healthy Caucasian donors were included. Three pairs of female monozygotic twins, all aged about 18 to 29 years, made up the twin cohort. Peripheral blood mononuclear cells were used as the source from which RNA for TCR libraries was isolated. The sample also formed part of further work on yellow fever vaccine responses in identical twins. The second study, in turn, reports: The T cell response to vaccination in identical twins was reported by the authors to appear partly convergent and partly personalized. In identical twins, the study followed T cell clones that responded to the vaccine with precision.

The sample taken for sequencing was PBMCs. This TCR derives from a young woman in good health. The receptor chain draws on TRBV20-1 and TRBJ2-1; the D gene is not confidently resolved. The nucleotide sequence reads as follows: TGCAGTGCTACCCGGACCTTACCAAACGGCATCGAGCAGTTCTTC. Its protein is CSATRTLPNGIEQFF.